These 9 T cell receptor beta chains originate from one sample sequenced in a study of blood T cell repertoires in COVID-19. Clones were sequenced by immunoSEQ multiplex PCR, and TCRdb holds only the in-frame ones, with some missing. Of about 70,000 clones detected, 75% to 85% appear once; the ten largest clones hold 20%. Material for sequencing was peripheral blood. The source of these receptors is a woman in her sixties or seventies with acute or convalescent COVID-19.

This chain links TRBV3-1 (or the pseudogene TRBV3-2) with TRBJ2-7; 10 positions agree with TRBD2. The CDR3 has 14 amino acids. With V trimmed by 4 bases and J by 1 base, 1 base remained unmatched. Germline lookup yields CDR1 LGHDT and CDR2 YNNKEL (reference sequence). The CDR3 reads CASSRTSGSYEQYF. CDR3 in DNA: TGTGCCAGCAGCCGGACTAGCGGTTCCTACGAGCAGTACTTC.

The chain joins TRBV15 to TRBJ1-5, with 9 nucleotides matching TRBD1. The CDR3 sequence is 18 residues long. J gave up 0 bases and V 5 bases, and 11 bases lay outside the gene matches. Looked up from germline, CDR1 is LNHNV and CDR2 is YYDKDF (reference sequence). The chain's CDR3 is CATSRRDRERNSNQPQHF. The CDR3 DNA is TGTGCCACCAGCCGCCGGGACAGGGAGCGAAATAGCAATCAGCCCCAGCATTTT.

The genes are TRBV5-4 and TRBJ1-3; 8 nucleotides align to TRBD1. Germline V lookup: CDR1 SGHNT, CDR2 YYREEE (reference sequence). After removal of 4 bases from V and 4 bases from J, the junction contained 7 bases not matched to a gene. CDR3 size: 15 residues. CDR3 in amino acids: CASSPTDRGGNTIYF. In DNA form, the CDR3 reads TGTGCCAGCAGCCCCACCGACAGGGGAGGAAACACCATATATTTT.

The chain has TRBV11-2 and TRBJ2-1; 8 bases align to TRBD1. With V trimmed by 5 bases and J by 3 bases, 6 bases remained unmatched. The CDR3 is made up of 15 amino acids. Germline CDR1 is SGHAT and CDR2 is FQNNGV. CDR3 sequence reads: CASSLGQVFYNEQFF. CDR3 sequence (DNA): TGTGCCAGCAGCCTGGGACAGGTCTTCTACAATGAGCAGTTCTTC.

The table lists this clone with a few counts. The V and J genes are TRBV6-2 or TRBV6-3 and TRBJ2-7, with a possible D match to TRBD2 (6 bases). CDR3 length: 14 amino acids. The germline V and J ends were trimmed by 0 bases and 2 bases, with 8 bases remaining between them. Germline V gives CDR1 MNHEY, CDR2 SVGEGT. CDR3 nucleotides: TGTGCCAGCAGTTACTCTAGCGGTCCCTACGAGCAGTACTTC. Protein product: CASSYSSGPYEQYF.

DNA for the CDR3: TGCGCCAGCACGGGACAGCTAGGAGATACGCAGTATTTT. The encoded protein is CASTGQLGDTQYF. This chain uses TRBV10-1 with TRBJ2-3, with 7 bases aligning to TRBD1. The CDR3 has 13 residues. V lost 7 bases and J lost 5; bases outside the gene matches: 6. Germline V lookup: CDR1 WNHNN, CDR2 SYGVQD (reference sequence).

The V gene is TRBV7-3, the J gene TRBJ2-1, with 13 bases that match TRBD2. CDR1 is SGHTA, CDR2 FQGTGA, per germline. V shed 5 bases and J 9 bases; nucleotides not matched to a gene: 7. The CDR3 is 15 amino acids. CDR3 DNA: TGTGCCAGCAGCATTGGACTAGCGGGAGTTAGTGAGCAGTTCTTC. This sequence encodes CASSIGLAGVSEQFF.

This chain joins TRBV27 and TRBJ1-1; D gene uncertain. The V end was cut by 3 bases, the J end by 0 bases, with 5 bases between. The CDR3 is 13 amino acids. Germline V lookup: CDR1 MNHEY, CDR2 SMNVEV (reference sequence). This CDR3 is CASSFQMNTEAFF. CDR3 sequence (DNA): TGTGCCAGCAGTTTCCAGATGAACACTGAAGCTTTCTTT.

The J gene is TRBJ1-3, the V gene TRBV27; 7 nucleotides agree with TRBD1. The CDR3 covers 15 residues. Unmatched junction bases numbered 3, after V lost 4 bases and J lost 0 bases. Germline V gene data show CDR1 as MNHEY and CDR2 as SMNVEV (reference sequence). In nucleotides, the CDR3 is TGTGCCAGCAGTTCGGACAGGAGCTCTGGAAACACCATATATTTT. Its protein product is CASSSDRSSGNTIYF.